These 30 T cell receptor beta chains were all obtained from the same sample, sequenced in a study of cytomegalovirus exposure and HLA in healthy donors. PCR involved 60 Vbeta and 13 Jbeta primers. Sequencing used immunoSEQ multiplex PCR; TCRdb keeps in-frame clones, though not all of them. The sample yields roughly 150,000 clones, 76% seen once. The source material was PBMCs. These receptor sequences come from a male donor in good health and CMV-seronegative.

The chain carries TRBV6-5 and TRBJ2-1; TRBD2 matches 13 bases. Losses at the gene ends were 2 bases for V and 9 bases for J; bases not matched to a gene: 7. The CDR3 covers 16 residues. The germline gives CDR1 MNHEY, CDR2 SVGAGI. CDR3 loop: CASSYAGTSGIPEQFF. CDR3 nucleotide sequence: TGTGCCAGCAGTTACGCGGGGACTAGCGGGATTCCTGAGCAGTTCTTC.

The V call is TRBV7-9, the J call TRBJ2-7; D is possibly TRBD2 (7 bases). CDR1 is SEHNR and CDR2 is FQNEAQ in the germline V gene (reference sequence). The V and J ends lost 8 bases and 1 base respectively, with 18 bases between them. The CDR3 contains 15 residues. The CDR3 region is CASLFLGGQSYEQYF. The CDR3 DNA sequence: TGTGCCAGCCTCTTCTTGGGGGGGCAATCCTACGAGCAGTACTTC.

The chain links TRBV5-1 to TRBJ2-1; weak D call: TRBD2 (5 bases). CDR1 and CDR2 from the germline V gene are SGHRS and YFSETQ. V lost 3 bases, J lost 8 bases, and 12 bases lay in between. This CDR3 comprises 13 residues. The CDR3 here is CASSSAPEDEQFF. CDR3 bases: TGCGCCAGCAGCTCGGCCCCGGAGGATGAGCAGTTCTTC.

The chain employs TRBV28 and TRBJ2-5; 12 bases align to TRBD1. The CDR3 is 13 amino acids. Germline CDR1 and CDR2: MDHEN and SYDVKM. The trim removed 8 bases at V and 5 bases at J, leaving 3 bases unmatched. This chain's CDR3 is CASGTGGRETQYF. CDR3 in DNA: TGTGCCAGCGGGACAGGGGGCCGGGAGACCCAGTACTTC.

In its sample, this clone was seen a few times. A much larger clone differs by one base, so this may be a read error. This chain joins TRBV5-6 and TRBJ1-3; D unclear. The CDR3 loop spans 17 amino acids. V gave up 0 bases and J gave up 0 bases, with 13 bases separating them. Germline V gene sequence: CDR1 SGHDT, CDR2 YYEEEE. The CDR3: CASSLGPVGGSGNTIYF. In DNA form, the CDR3 reads TGTGCCAGCAGCTTGGGACCAGTAGGAGGCTCTGGAAACACCATATATTTT.

This clone was seen a handful of times. The chain is built from TRBV2 and TRBJ1-1; D may be TRBD1 (5 bases). CDR1 is SNHLY and CDR2 is FYNNEI in the germline V gene. The CDR3 contains 11 residues. With 0 bases removed from V and 12 bases from J, the gap between germline ends came to 8 bases. In nucleotides, the CDR3 is TGTGCCAGCAGTGAAGCCCCAGGGACTTTCTTT. It specifies CASSEAPGTFF.

The rearrangement joins TRBV9 to TRBJ2-1, with TRBD1 matching over 9 bases. V gave up 4 bases and J gave up 3 bases; unmatched junction bases: 8. Germline CDR1 reads SGDLS; CDR2 reads YYNGEE. The length of the CDR3 is 16 residues. The CDR3, as DNA: TGTGCCAGCAGCCTTACCGGGACAGGGAACTACAATGAGCAGTTCTTC. This sequence encodes CASSLTGTGNYNEQFF.

The chain uses TRBV6-1 and TRBJ2-7, with a possible D match to TRBD1 (6 bases). Germline loops: CDR1 MNHNS, CDR2 SASEGT. The CDR3 length is 14 residues. Trimming removed 2 bases from V and 1 base from J, with 9 bases in between. The CDR3 DNA reads as TGTGCCAGCAGTGAAAGGGACACATCCTACGAGCAGTACTTC. This sequence encodes CASSERDTSYEQYF.

The rearrangement uses TRBV9 and TRBJ1-4; the D is unclear. The V end was cut by 6 bases, the J end by 6 bases, with 18 bases between. The CDR3 has 15 residues. CDR1 and CDR2 (germline): SGDLS, YYNGEE. The CDR3 DNA follows: TGTGCCAGCACCCTCGGGGTGGGGATTGATGAAAAACTGTTTTTT. As protein: CASTLGVGIDEKLFF.

The J gene is TRBJ1-5, the V gene TRBV7-9, with 8 bases matching TRBD1. The CDR3 contains 15 residues. Trimming at V came to 4 bases and at J to 3 bases, leaving 5 bases not matched to a gene. Germline CDR1 and CDR2: SEHNR and FQNEAQ (reference sequence). CDR3 in DNA: TGTGCCAGCAGCTCCTCGGACAGGGACAATCAGCCCCAGCATTTT. This encodes CASSSSDRDNQPQHF.

V usage is TRBV7-2 and J usage is TRBJ1-4, with D perhaps TRBD1 (6 bases). The V gene's germline CDR1 is SGHTA and CDR2 FQGNSA. The CDR3 sequence is 13 residues long. Trimming took off 5 bases at V and 3 bases at J, with 7 bases between the two ends. The CDR3: CASSRTANEKLFF. In DNA form, the CDR3 reads TGTGCCAGCAGCCGGACAGCTAATGAAAAACTGTTTTTT.

The chain uses TRBV18 and TRBJ2-3, with D possibly matching TRBD2 (6 bases). Trimming took off 6 bases at V and 2 bases at J, with 9 bases between the two ends. This CDR3 has 13 amino acids. Per the germline V gene, CDR1 is KGHSH and CDR2 is LQKENI. The CDR3 sequence: CASSSDYTDTQYF. CDR3 in DNA: TGTGCCAGCTCCTCGGACTACACAGATACGCAGTATTTT.

Turning to this clone: Other DNA variants within this sample encode the same CDR3. This chain links TRBV27 with TRBJ1-1; D is perhaps TRBD1 (5 bases). The CDR3 is 12 residues long. Germline V lookup: CDR1 MNHEY, CDR2 SMNVEV (reference sequence). The V and J ends lost 3 bases and 4 bases respectively, with 6 bases between them. The CDR3 loop is CASSFRGTEAFF. The CDR3 DNA reads as TGTGCCAGCAGTTTTAGGGGCACTGAAGCTTTCTTT.

The table lists this clone with a few counts. The chain has TRBV9 and TRBJ1-2; D is unclear. CDR3 length: 13 amino acids. V was shortened by 0 bases and J by 5 bases, with 8 bases between the two germline ends. The germline gives CDR1 SGDLS, CDR2 YYNGEE. The CDR3 DNA follows: TGTGCCAGCAGCGTAGGGGAGCTTTATGGCTACACCTTC. This translates into CASSVGELYGYTF.

The gene calls are TRBV7-2 and TRBJ2-3; D perhaps matches TRBD2 (6 bases). Per germline, CDR1 SGHTA and CDR2 FQGNSA. The V end was cut by 1 base, the J end by 3 bases, with 11 bases between. The CDR3 totals 15 residues. CDR3 residues: CASSLGGRSTDTQYF. Here the CDR3 DNA reads TGTGCCAGCAGCTTAGGAGGGAGGAGTACAGATACGCAGTATTTT.

V is TRBV4-1 and J is TRBJ2-5; possible D gene TRBD1, 6 bases. The J call is in doubt because the DNA end fits TRBJ2-7 better. Germline lookup yields CDR1 MGHRA and CDR2 YSYEKL. The CDR3 has 17 residues. The CDR3 region has the DNA TGCGCCAGCAGCCATGGGACAACCCCCCACCCTGGCCGCGAGCAGTACTTC. Residues: CASSHGTTPHPGREQYF.

This clone showed up just once. V is TRBV7-2 and J is TRBJ2-3; D is unresolved. CDR3 length equals 14 residues. Germline loops: CDR1 SGHTA, CDR2 FQGNSA. Trimming cost V 1 base and J 8 bases, with 13 bases left between them. CDR3 sequence: CASSLDPSGGTQYF. The CDR3 nucleotides are TGTGCCAGCAGCTTAGACCCATCCGGCGGTACGCAGTATTTT. Full variable domain (remainder filled in from reference TRBV7-2 and TRBJ2-3): GAGVSQSPSNKVTEKGKDVELRCDPISGHTALYWYRQSLGQGLEFLIYFQGNSAPDKSGLPSDRFSAERTGGSVSTLTIQRTQQEDSAVYLCASSLDPSGGTQYFGPGTRLTVL.

The rearrangement uses TRBV7-9 and TRBJ2-3; 7 nucleotides align to TRBD2. CDR1 and CDR2 (germline): SEHNR, FQNEAQ (reference sequence). Trimming took 2 bases from V and 0 from J; bases not matched to a gene: 8. The CDR3 consists of 17 residues. The CDR3 reads CASSLNGLAGSTDTQYF. The CDR3 coding sequence is TGTGCCAGCAGCTTAAATGGGTTAGCGGGTAGCACAGATACGCAGTATTTT. The variable domain in full, with the rest retrieved from reference TRBV7-9 and TRBJ2-3, is DTGVSQNPRHKITKRGQNVTFRCDPISEHNRLYWYRQTLGQGPEFLTYFQNEAQLEKSRLLSDRFSAERPKGSFSTLEIQRTEQGDSAMYLCASSLNGLAGSTDTQYFGPGTRLTVL.

The V call is TRBV28, the J call TRBJ1-2; D not certain. V dropped 2 bases and J dropped 1 base, with 8 bases sitting between them. The CDR3 length is 14 residues. Germline V gene data show CDR1 as MDHEN and CDR2 as SYDVKM. CDR3 in amino acids: CASSLTFFNYGYTF. DNA for the CDR3: TGTGCCAGCAGTTTAACATTTTTTAACTATGGCTACACCTTC.

The rearrangement joins TRBV7-3 to TRBJ2-7; 10 bases are shared with TRBD1. Trimming removed 5 bases from V and 1 base from J; junction bases left unmatched: 11. Germline V gives CDR1 SGHTA, CDR2 FQGTGA. The CDR3 runs to 17 residues. In nucleotides, the CDR3 is TGTGCCAGCAGCCCTAATGTGGGACAGGGGTTTTCCTACGAGCAGTACTTC. Its protein is CASSPNVGQGFSYEQYF.

This chain links TRBV9 with TRBJ2-3, with 11 bases lining up with TRBD1. The ends lost 3 bases at V and 4 bases at J; junction bases unmatched: 4. The germline gives CDR1 SGDLS, CDR2 YYNGEE. The CDR3 totals 15 residues. The CDR3 reads CASSDRDRGSDTQYF. CDR3 nucleotides: TGTGCCAGCAGCGACCGGGACAGGGGGTCAGATACGCAGTATTTT.

J is TRBJ2-1 and V is TRBV5-4, with 14 bases matching TRBD2. The CDR3 contains 12 residues. The V and J ends lost 7 bases and 12 bases, in that order; junction bases with no gene match: 3. Germline V gives CDR1 SGHNT, CDR2 YYREEE (reference sequence). The CDR3, as DNA: TGTGCCAGCGGGGGACTAGCGGGGGTGCAGTTCTTC. The encoded protein is CASGGLAGVQFF.

The sample holds a few counts of this clone. The genes are TRBV28 and TRBJ2-7; 9 bases map to TRBD1. Germline CDR1 is MDHEN and CDR2 is SYDVKM. The CDR3 spans 15 residues. After removal of 2 bases from V and 1 base from J, the junction contained 3 bases not matched to a gene. Written as DNA, the CDR3 is TGTGCCAGCAGTTTAAGCGGGACAGGGTCCTACGAGCAGTACTTC. Amino acids: CASSLSGTGSYEQYF.

This clone qualifies as medium-sized. This chain joins TRBV7-6 and TRBJ2-7, with TRBD1 identical over 9 bases. Trimming cost V 1 base and J 3 bases; bases outside gene matches: 1. In germline, CDR1 is SGHVS, CDR2 FNYEAQ. The CDR3 contains 14 residues. The CDR3 loop is CASSLVDRGYEQYF. CDR3 in DNA: TGTGCCAGCAGCTTAGTGGACAGGGGCTACGAGCAGTACTTC.

The chain recombines TRBV29-1 with TRBJ2-6; a weak D match, TRBD1 (6 bases). Germline assignment: CDR1 SQVTM and CDR2 ANQGSEA. The CDR3 loop spans 15 amino acids. Trimming took 4 bases from V and 0 from J, leaving 10 bases between them. This CDR3 reads CSVADRSSGANVLTF. The DNA of the CDR3 is TGCAGCGTTGCCGACAGGTCCTCTGGGGCCAACGTCCTGACTTTC.

A word on this clone: Other DNA sequences in the sample encode the same CDR3. The J gene is TRBJ1-1, the V gene TRBV13, with D tentatively TRBD1 (5 bases). CDR1 is PRHDT, CDR2 FYEKMQ, per germline (reference sequence). With 0 bases removed from V and 4 bases from J, the gap between germline ends came to 6 bases. This CDR3 spans 13 amino acids. The CDR3 here is CASSLGGGTEAFF. Here the CDR3 DNA reads TGTGCCAGCAGCTTAGGGGGGGGCACTGAAGCTTTCTTT.

The CDR3 reads CASSPRDRAGTEAFF. Here the CDR3 DNA reads TGTGCCAGCAGCCCCCGCGACAGGGCGGGCACTGAAGCTTTCTTT. The chain employs TRBV7-9 and TRBJ1-1; TRBD1 aligns across 7 bases. V lost 5 bases and J lost 4; bases outside the gene matches: 10. The CDR3 runs 15 residues. Germline V gene data show CDR1 as SEHNR and CDR2 as FQNEAQ (reference sequence).

V and J are TRBV7-3 and TRBJ2-5, with D possibly TRBD1 on 5 matching bases. TRBJ2-7 explains the end of the DNA better; the J call may be wrong. The CDR3 covers 14 residues. In germline, CDR1 is SGHTA, CDR2 FQGTGA. The CDR3 region is CASSSTQGAYEQYF. For the CDR3, the DNA is TGTGCCAGCAGCTCAACTCAGGGCGCCTACGAGCAGTACTTC.

The chain recombines TRBV9 with TRBJ2-2; 7 bases match TRBD1. With V trimmed by 3 bases and J by 1 base, 3 bases remained unmatched. Looked up from germline, CDR1 is SGDLS and CDR2 is YYNGEE. The CDR3 is made up of 15 amino acids. CDR3 sequence (DNA): TGTGCCAGCAGCGCCCGGACAGGGAACACCGGGGAGCTGTTTTTT. This translates into CASSARTGNTGELFF.

The chain combines TRBV30 with TRBJ1-6; D perhaps matches TRBD1 (6 bases). Germline CDR1 and CDR2: GTSNPN and SVGIG (reference sequence). The CDR3 totals 14 residues. V was cut by 0 bases and J by 13 bases, with 16 bases left in between. As DNA, the CDR3 is TGTGCCTGGAGTGTCCCAGGGGCGATCCCTCCCCTCCACTTT. Protein sequence: CAWSVPGAIPPLHF.